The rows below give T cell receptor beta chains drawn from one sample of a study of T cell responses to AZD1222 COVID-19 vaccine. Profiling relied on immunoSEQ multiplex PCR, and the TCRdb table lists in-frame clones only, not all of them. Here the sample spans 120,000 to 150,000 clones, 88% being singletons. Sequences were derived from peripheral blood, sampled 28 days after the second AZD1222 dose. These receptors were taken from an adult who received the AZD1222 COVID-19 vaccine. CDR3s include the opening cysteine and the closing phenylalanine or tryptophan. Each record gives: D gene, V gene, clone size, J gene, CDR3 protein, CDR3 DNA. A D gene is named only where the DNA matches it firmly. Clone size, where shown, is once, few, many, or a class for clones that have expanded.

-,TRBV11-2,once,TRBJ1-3,CASSSLQRSGNTIYF,TGTGCCAGCAGCTCACTTCAGCGATCTGGAAACACCATATATTTT
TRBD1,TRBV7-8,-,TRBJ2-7,CASSPGVGDSSYEQYF,TGTGCCAGCAGCCCTGGCGTAGGGGACAGTTCCTACGAGCAGTACTTC
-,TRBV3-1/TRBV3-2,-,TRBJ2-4,CASSQDWQGAQYF,TGTGCCAGCAGCCAAGATTGGCAGGGAGCTCAGTACTTC
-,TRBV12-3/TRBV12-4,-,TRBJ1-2,CASSLELYGYTF,TGTGCCAGCAGTTTGGAGCTCTATGGCTACACCTTC
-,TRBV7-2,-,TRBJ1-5,CASSPWVAGGQPQHF,TGTGCCAGCAGCCCCTGGGTGGCAGGCGGGCAGCCCCAGCATTTT
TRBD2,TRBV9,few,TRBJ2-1,CASSTGLAGASYNEQFF,TGTGCCAGCAGCACCGGGCTAGCGGGAGCATCCTACAATGAGCAGTTCTTC
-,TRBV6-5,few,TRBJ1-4,CASSYAINEKLFF,TGTGCCAGCAGTTACGCTATTAATGAAAAACTGTTTTTT
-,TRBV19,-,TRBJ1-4,CASSITVLNEKLFF,TGTGCCAGTAGTATTACCGTCCTTAATGAAAAACTGTTTTTT
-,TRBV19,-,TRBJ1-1,CASSTPENTEAFF,TGTGCCAGTAGTACCCCAGAGAACACTGAAGCTTTCTTT
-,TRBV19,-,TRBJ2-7,CASTPRYGYEQYF,TGTGCCAGTACCCCAAGGTATGGTTACGAGCAGTACTTC
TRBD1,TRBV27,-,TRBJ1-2,CASRSPGGLYGYTF,TGTGCCAGCAGAAGCCCAGGGGGCCTCTATGGCTACACCTTC
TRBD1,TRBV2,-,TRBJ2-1,CASRTGLLGNEQFF,TGTGCCAGCCGGACAGGGCTTTTGGGCAATGAGCAGTTCTTC
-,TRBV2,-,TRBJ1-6,CASSESGGRSSPLHF,TGTGCCAGCAGTGAAAGCGGGGGAAGGTCTTCACCCCTCCACTTT
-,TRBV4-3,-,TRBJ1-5,CASSQDRLNNQPQHF,TGCGCCAGCAGCCAAGATAGACTGAACAATCAGCCCCAGCATTTT
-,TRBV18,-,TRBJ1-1,CASSPTGRMNTEAFF,TGTGCCAGCTCACCTACTGGTAGGATGAACACTGAAGCTTTCTTT
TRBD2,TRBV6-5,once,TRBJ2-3,CASSYSSGGAEDTQYF,TGTGCCAGCAGTTACTCAAGCGGGGGGGCCGAAGATACGCAGTATTTT
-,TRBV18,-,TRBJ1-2,CASSPEAGAGYTF,TGTGCCAGCTCACCCGAAGCAGGGGCGGGCTACACCTTC
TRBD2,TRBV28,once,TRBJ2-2,CASSPTSRVAGKTGELFF,TGTGCCAGCAGTCCCACTTCCCGGGTAGCGGGAAAGACCGGGGAGCTGTTTTTT
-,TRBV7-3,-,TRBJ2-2,CASSPQGGNTGELFF,TGTGCCAGCAGCCCCCAGGGGGGGAACACCGGGGAGCTGTTTTTT
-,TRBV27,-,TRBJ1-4,CASSLTGGDNEKLFF,TGTGCCAGCAGTTTGACAGGCGGGGACAATGAAAAACTGTTTTTT
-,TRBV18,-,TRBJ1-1,CASSPRWGSNTEAFF,TGTGCCAGCTCACCCCGTTGGGGGAGCAACACTGAAGCTTTCTTT
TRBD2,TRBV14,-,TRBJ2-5,CASSQVRLAGETQYF,TGTGCCAGCAGCCAAGTCCGACTAGCTGGCGAGACCCAGTACTTC
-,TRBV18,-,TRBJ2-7,CASSPREEQYF,TGTGCCAGCTCACCTCGGGAAGAGCAGTACTTC
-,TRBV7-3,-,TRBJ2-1,CASSPPGLSYNEQFF,TGTGCCAGCAGCCCACCGGGCCTCTCCTACAATGAGCAGTTCTTC